The sequence of this TCR beta chain was determined in a study of blood T cell repertoires in COVID-19. The germline V gene encodes CDR1 SEHNR and CDR2 FQNEAQ (reference sequence). The CDR3 has 18 residues. The V and J ends lost 4 bases and 0 bases, in that order; junction bases with no gene match: 12. Recovered Cohort 3 donors showed two negative PCRs, clearance, or symptom resolution. The repertoire was sequenced with immunoSEQ multiplex PCR; TCRdb's copy has only in-frame clones and lacks some. The sample carries fewer than 350,000 clones, approximately 88% recorded once. The V and J genes are TRBV7-9 and TRBJ2-1; 7 bases map to TRBD2. The sequenced material came from PBMCs or T cells enriched from blood (not recorded which). This sequence originates from a woman younger than 45 who had recovered from COVID-19. CDR3 nucleotides: TGTGCCAGCAGCTCCTGGAAGCAAGGACTAGTCTCCTACAATGAGCAGTTCTTC. Amino acids: CASSSWKQGLVSYNEQFF.